The next 22 T cell receptor beta chains were all read from a single sample in a study of cytomegalovirus exposure and HLA in healthy donors. The study ran its PCR with 60 Vbeta and 13 Jbeta primers. TCRdb keeps only in-frame clones here, not all; method: immunoSEQ multiplex PCR. The repertoire consists of approximately 120,000 clones, with more than 65% occurring once and the leading ten covering approximately 10%. The sequenced sample consisted of PBMCs. Receptor source: a man aged 40-49 years in good health and CMV-seropositive.

The chain combines TRBV4-1 with TRBJ2-7; the match to TRBD1 covers 7 bases. Germline V gene data show CDR1 as MGHRA and CDR2 as YSYEKL. With 1 base clipped from V and 6 bases from J, the junction kept 12 bases outside the gene matches. The CDR3 has 16 residues. The CDR3 DNA reads as TGCGCCAGCAGCCAAGGACCTGACAGGGTTGTTGCCGAGCAGTACTTC. Its protein product is CASSQGPDRVVAEQYF.

The chain recombines TRBV2 with TRBJ2-3, with TRBD2 identical over 10 bases. V was clipped by 7 bases and J by 2 bases; unmatched bases: 9. The CDR3 is made up of 16 amino acids. CDR1 is SNHLY, CDR2 FYNNEI, per germline. Here the CDR3 reads CASKSPSGGNTDTQYF. The CDR3 bases are TGTGCCAGCAAGTCCCCTAGCGGGGGTAACACAGATACGCAGTATTTT.

The rearrangement uses TRBV18 and TRBJ2-1; maybe TRBD2 (5 bases). Germline assignment: CDR1 KGHSH and CDR2 LQKENI. The V end was cut by 1 base, the J end by 9 bases, with 7 bases between. CDR3 size: 12 residues. CDR3 protein: CASSPRRFEQFF. As DNA, the CDR3 is TGTGCCAGCTCACCACGGAGGTTTGAGCAGTTCTTC.

The chain has TRBV10-3 and TRBJ2-7; 8 nucleotides match TRBD1. J was trimmed by 6 bases and V by 6 bases; bases with no gene match: 10. The CDR3 sequence is 14 residues long. Per the germline V gene, CDR1 is ENHRY and CDR2 is SYGVKD. Here the CDR3 reads CAISPVGQGSEQYF. The CDR3 region has the DNA TGTGCCATCAGCCCCGTAGGACAGGGTTCCGAGCAGTACTTC.

The chain uses TRBV15 and TRBJ2-1; 9 nucleotides agree with TRBD1. V gave up 5 bases and J gave up 10 bases; unmatched junction bases: 12. The CDR3 covers 15 residues. The V gene's germline CDR1 is LNHNV and CDR2 YYDKDF (reference sequence). CDR3 loop: CATSPTGGLVGEQFF. In DNA, the CDR3 is TGTGCCACCAGCCCAACAGGGGGCTTGGTCGGGGAGCAGTTCTTC.

V and J are TRBV10-3 and TRBJ2-7; D possibly corresponds to TRBD2 (6 bases). CDR1 ENHRY and CDR2 SYGVKD come from the germline V gene. The length of the CDR3 is 14 residues. With 3 bases removed from V and 1 base from J, the gap between germline ends came to 10 bases. The CDR3 DNA reads as TGTGCCATCAGTGACCCACGGGGGTCCTACGAGCAGTACTTC. Residues: CAISDPRGSYEQYF.

The chain couples TRBV7-2 to TRBJ1-3, with D possibly being TRBD1 (5 bases). Trimming removed 5 bases at V and 4 bases at J, with 12 bases between. Germline loops: CDR1 SGHTA, CDR2 FQGNSA. CDR3 length: 14 residues. DNA of the CDR3: TGTGCCAGCAGCCAGCTGGGGCCAGGAAACACCATATATTTT. Its translation: CASSQLGPGNTIYF.

The chain has TRBV5-1 and TRBJ2-2; tentative D call: TRBD2 (6 bases). The CDR3 totals 14 residues. Germline V lookup: CDR1 SGHRS, CDR2 YFSETQ. Trimming removed 7 bases from V and 7 bases from J, with 17 bases in between. The CDR3 bases are TGCGCCAGCGGGGGACTTGACTCGGGCGGGGAGCTGTTTTTT. Translation: CASGGLDSGGELFF.

The gene calls are TRBV7-2 and TRBJ1-1, with 9 bases aligning to TRBD1. Germline V gene data show CDR1 as SGHTA and CDR2 as FQGNSA. Trimming took 4 bases from V and 0 from J; bases not matched to a gene: 3. The CDR3 spans 15 residues. The CDR3 DNA reads as TGTGCCAGCAGCTATTACAGGGGGCTGAACACTGAAGCTTTCTTT. This encodes CASSYYRGLNTEAFF. The full variable domain, rest sourced from reference TRBV7-2 and TRBJ1-1, is GAGVSQSPSNKVTEKGKDVELRCDPISGHTALYWYRQSLGQGLEFLIYFQGNSAPDKSGLPSDRFSAERTGGSVSTLTIQRTQQEDSAVYLCASSYYRGLNTEAFFGQGTRLTVV.

The chain couples TRBV28 to TRBJ2-7; 9 positions match TRBD2. The V gene end was trimmed by 7 bases and the J gene end by 0 bases; junction bases not matched to a gene: 7. CDR1 and CDR2 from the germline V gene are MDHEN and SYDVKM. The CDR3 covers 15 residues. CDR3 protein: CASTSPAGGSYEQYF. The CDR3 DNA follows: TGTGCCAGCACCTCCCCAGCGGGGGGCTCCTACGAGCAGTACTTC.

This sequence joins TRBV18 and TRBJ2-5; maybe TRBD1 (6 bases). The end of the DNA fits TRBJ2-7 better, so the J call may be wrong. The CDR3 is 14 residues long. The germline gives CDR1 KGHSH, CDR2 LQKENI. The CDR3 DNA follows: TGTGCCAGCTCAACGGACAGCGGAACCTACGAGCAGTACTTC. The encoded protein is CASSTDSGTYEQYF.

The rearrangement uses TRBV28 and TRBJ1-2; perhaps TRBD1 as D (5 bases). V was pared by 8 bases and J by 8 bases, with 18 bases between. This CDR3 contains 13 residues. Germline CDR1 MDHEN, CDR2 SYDVKM. The DNA of the CDR3 is TGTGCCAGCCGAAGCCTTGGGGCAGAAGGCTACACCTTC. This encodes CASRSLGAEGYTF.

As regards this clone: In this CDR3 the conserved last residue, phenylalanine or tryptophan, is missing, so a read error is likely. The V gene is TRBV30, the J gene TRBJ1-1; 8 bases match TRBD1. Germline trimming cut 4 bases from V and 8 bases from J; bases unmatched to any gene: 15. This CDR3 is built from 15 residues. CDR1 GTSNPN and CDR2 SVGIG come from the germline V gene (reference sequence). CDR3 coding DNA: TGTGCCTGGAACCTTGACCCAGGGGGCGCAGTGGAAGCTTTCCTT. It specifies CAWNLDPGGAVEAFL.

This sequence joins TRBV4-1 and TRBJ1-4, with D possibly matching TRBD1 (5 bases). CDR3 length equals 13 residues. The germline gives CDR1 MGHRA, CDR2 YSYEKL. Trimming removed 6 bases from V and 8 bases from J, with 13 bases in between. CDR3: CASRSQGGEKLFF. In nucleotides, the CDR3 is TGCGCCAGCAGAAGTCAGGGAGGCGAAAAACTGTTTTTT.

The CDR3 DNA reads TGTGCCAGCAGCGTCGCTAGCGGGGGGGCCTTGGTGACAGATACGCAGTATTTT. Translated, it gives CASSVASGGALVTDTQYF. The rearrangement uses TRBV9 and TRBJ2-3, with 12 bases identical to TRBD2. V was clipped by 2 bases and J by 3 bases; unmatched bases: 10. The CDR3 loop spans 18 amino acids. The germline CDR1 and CDR2 sequences are SGDLS and YYNGEE.

This clone was recorded a few times. The gene calls are TRBV11-2 and TRBJ2-5, with 7 bases aligning to TRBD2. The germline gives CDR1 SGHAT, CDR2 FQNNGV. The CDR3 is 13 amino acids. Trimming cost V 8 bases and J 4 bases; bases outside gene matches: 7. This chain's CDR3 is CASSNRGVETQYF. The CDR3 nucleotides read TGTGCCAGCTCGAACCGGGGGGTAGAGACCCAGTACTTC.

The chain employs TRBV28 and TRBJ1-3, with D possibly TRBD1 on 5 matching bases. This CDR3 spans 17 amino acids. V shed 3 bases and J shed 2 bases, with 17 bases lying between them. Germline CDR1 reads MDHEN; CDR2 reads SYDVKM. CDR3 nucleotides: TGTGCCAGCAGTTTGGCTTCCGGGGGAGCAGCTGGAAACACCATATATTTT. This translates into CASSLASGGAAGNTIYF.

The chain has TRBV5-1 and TRBJ2-1; 12 bases line up with TRBD2. CDR3 length: 14 amino acids. Germline V gene sequence: CDR1 SGHRS, CDR2 YFSETQ. V shed 4 bases and J 7 bases; nucleotides not matched to a gene: 3. The CDR3 loop is CASSLAGGLNEQFF. The CDR3 coding sequence is TGCGCCAGCAGCCTAGCGGGGGGGCTTAATGAGCAGTTCTTC.

The chain joins TRBV28 to TRBJ2-3; possibly TRBD1 for D (5 bases). Trimming took off 3 bases at V and 5 bases at J, with 18 bases between the two ends. Looked up from germline, CDR1 is MDHEN and CDR2 is SYDVKM. The CDR3 is 16 residues long. The CDR3 bases are TGTGCCAGCAGTTTTGGTCCAGGGATAAGAAGAGATACGCAGTATTTT. Amino acids: CASSFGPGIRRDTQYF.

The J gene is TRBJ2-2, the V gene TRBV4-1, with D uncertain. The V end was cut by 2 bases, the J end by 2 bases, with 9 bases between. The germline V gene has CDR1 MGHRA and CDR2 YSYEKL. The CDR3 extends over 15 amino acids. As DNA, the CDR3 is TGCGCCAGCAGCCAAAATGCGGCAAACACCGGGGAGCTGTTTTTT. This sequence encodes CASSQNAANTGELFF.

Only a few counts were recorded for this clone. In the same sample, other DNA sequences code for this CDR3. The chain is built from TRBV2 and TRBJ1-1, with D unresolved. Trimming took off 4 bases at V and 0 bases at J, with 6 bases between the two ends. The CDR3 covers 13 residues. Germline loops: CDR1 SNHLY, CDR2 FYNNEI. The CDR3 is CASSGHLNTEAFF. The CDR3 DNA reads as TGTGCCAGCAGTGGGCACCTGAACACTGAAGCTTTCTTT.

The chain couples TRBV7-3 to TRBJ2-2; the D gene is possibly TRBD1 (6 bases). The CDR3 runs to 14 residues. Trimming shortened V by 3 bases and J by 7 bases, and 12 bases separated the two germline ends. The germline gives CDR1 SGHTA, CDR2 FQGTGA. CDR3 DNA sequence: TGTGCCAGCAGCTTCATTCAGGGGAGCGGGGAGCTGTTTTTT. Encoded protein: CASSFIQGSGELFF. The whole variable domain, remainder taken from reference TRBV7-3 and TRBJ2-2, is GAGVSQTPSNKVTEKGKYVELRCDPISGHTALYWYRQSLGQGPEFLIYFQGTGAADDSGLPNDRFFAVRPEGSVSTLKIQRTERGDSAVYLCASSFIQGSGELFFGEGSRLTVL.